This passage covers 17 T cell receptor beta chains from one sample sequenced in a study of T cell changes during pregnancy in multiple sclerosis. Here immunoSEQ multiplex PCR was the method, and the copy in TCRdb shows in-frame clones only, minus some. The sample holds more than 85,000 clones, approximately 95% seen once. The source was peripheral blood, collected after pregnancy. The receptors were gathered from a female donor in good health, enrolled as a control in a pregnancy study.

This chain connects TRBV5-1 to TRBJ2-5, with 8 bases matching TRBD2. V shed 3 bases and J 5 bases; nucleotides not matched to a gene: 12. The CDR3 extends over 16 amino acids. CDR1 is SGHRS, CDR2 YFSETQ, per germline. CDR3 amino acids: CASSSAPSGSYETQYF. CDR3 coding DNA: TGCGCCAGCAGCTCCGCCCCCAGCGGGAGTTATGAGACCCAGTACTTC.

This chain connects TRBV6-1 to TRBJ2-2, with D uncertain. Germline CDR1 and CDR2: MNHNS and SASEGT. Trimming took 2 bases from V and 0 from J, leaving 7 bases between them. The CDR3 contains 15 residues. The CDR3 loop reads CASSEIAPNTGELFF. In DNA, the CDR3 is TGTGCCAGCAGTGAAATAGCACCGAACACCGGGGAGCTGTTTTTT.

The chain carries TRBV6-1 and TRBJ2-7; D unresolved. Germline V gives CDR1 MNHNS, CDR2 SASEGT. The germline V and J ends were trimmed by 2 bases and 10 bases, with 15 bases remaining between them. The CDR3 is made up of 13 amino acids. CDR3 protein: CASSELKMPGQYF. The CDR3 region has the DNA TGTGCCAGCAGTGAACTAAAAATGCCAGGCCAGTACTTC.

This chain links TRBV7-9 with TRBJ1-4, with 9 bases identical to TRBD1. V shed 4 bases, J shed 8 bases, and the junction held 8 bases outside the gene matches. This CDR3 is built from 15 residues. In germline, CDR1 is SEHNR, CDR2 FQNEAQ (reference sequence). The CDR3 spells CASSSLQGAEEKLFF. For the CDR3, the DNA is TGTGCCAGCAGCTCCCTACAGGGGGCGGAGGAAAAACTGTTTTTT.

The rearrangement joins TRBV11-2 to TRBJ2-7, with 7 bases that match TRBD2. V gave up 2 bases and J gave up 0 bases; unmatched junction bases: 4. The CDR3 has 15 residues. Germline CDR1 reads SGHAT; CDR2 reads FQNNGV. The chain's CDR3 is CASSLNLAASYEQYF. CDR3 nucleotides: TGTGCCAGCAGCTTAAACCTAGCGGCCTCCTACGAGCAGTACTTC.

V is TRBV9 and J is TRBJ2-3; tentative D call: TRBD2 (5 bases). Trimming removed 0 bases from V and 5 bases from J, with 13 bases in between. The CDR3 runs 15 residues. The V gene's germline CDR1 is SGDLS and CDR2 YYNGEE. This chain's CDR3 is CASSVDVGGGDTQYF. The CDR3 nucleotides are TGTGCCAGCAGCGTAGATGTAGGTGGAGGAGATACGCAGTATTTT.

The V call is TRBV6-6, the J call TRBJ2-1, with no clear D. Germline V gene data show CDR1 as MNHNY and CDR2 as SVGAGI (reference sequence). The CDR3 runs to 11 residues. Trimming removed 8 bases from V and 7 bases from J, with 9 bases in between. DNA of the CDR3: TGTGCCAGCGTGTCTATGAATGAGCAGTTCTTC. Protein product: CASVSMNEQFF.

The J gene is TRBJ2-7, the V gene TRBV7-8; 10 bases are shared with TRBD1. The CDR3 has 17 residues. Losses at the gene ends were 5 bases for V and 1 base for J; bases not matched to a gene: 11. Germline-derived CDR1 and CDR2 are SGHVS and FQNEAQ. The CDR3 sequence is CASSASWGDRGSYEQYF. The CDR3 coding sequence is TGTGCCAGCAGCGCAAGCTGGGGGGACAGGGGATCCTACGAGCAGTACTTC. Filled out from reference TRBV7-8 and TRBJ2-7, the complete variable domain reads GAGVSQSPRYKVAKRGQDVALRCDPISGHVSLFWYQQALGQGPEFLTYFQNEAQLDKSGLPSDRFFAERPEGSVSTLKIQRTQQEDSAVYLCASSASWGDRGSYEQYFGPGTRLTVT.

The V and J genes are TRBV4-2 and TRBJ2-7; D unclear. There are 14 residues in the CDR3. Looked up from germline, CDR1 is LGHNA and CDR2 is YNFKEQ. V was cut by 0 bases and J by 0 bases, with 6 bases left in between. CDR3 amino acids: CASSQDMSSYEQYF. CDR3 coding DNA: TGTGCCAGCAGCCAAGATATGTCCTCCTACGAGCAGTACTTC.

The CDR3 bases are TGTGCCAGCGGAACGCGACACTACAATGAGCAGTTCTTC. This gives the protein CASGTRHYNEQFF. This rearrangement joins TRBV27 to TRBJ2-1; D gene unclear. This CDR3 comprises 13 residues. Germline V gene lookup returns CDR1 MNHEY and CDR2 SMNVEV (reference sequence). Trimming stripped 8 bases from V and 3 bases from J, with 11 bases between.

V and J are TRBV13 and TRBJ2-4, with D maybe TRBD1 (6 bases). This CDR3 region has 16 residues. Germline CDR1 reads PRHDT; CDR2 reads FYEKMQ (reference sequence). Trimming removed 3 bases at V and 0 bases at J, with 12 bases between. In nucleotides, the CDR3 is TGTGCCAGCAGCTTCTCACAGGGCTCAGCCAAAAACATTCAGTACTTC. Its translation: CASSFSQGSAKNIQYF.

The V call is TRBV5-1, the J call TRBJ2-1, with 11 bases fitting TRBD2. The length of the CDR3 is 16 residues. Germline V gene data show CDR1 as SGHRS and CDR2 as YFSETQ. The ends lost 6 bases at V and 9 bases at J; junction bases unmatched: 14. CDR3 DNA: TGCGCCAGCACCGTTACAACTAGCGGGAGTGTATCTGAGCAGTTCTTC. It codes for CASTVTTSGSVSEQFF.

Note on this clone: An end of the junction differs from the germline gene, which may be a read error. The genes are TRBV2 and TRBJ2-6; 7 nucleotides line up with TRBD2. The CDR3 loop spans 16 amino acids. CDR1 and CDR2 (germline): SNHLY, FYNNEI. The CDR3, as DNA: TGTGCCAGCAGTGAAGGCTCCCGGGGAGGGGCGAACGTCCTGACTTTC. Its protein is CASSEGSRGGANVLTF.

The chain is built from TRBV5-5 and TRBJ2-7; 7 bases align to TRBD1. CDR3 size: 13 residues. Germline trimming cut 1 base from V and 6 bases from J; bases unmatched to any gene: 4. Germline V gene lookup returns CDR1 SGHKS and CDR2 YYEKEE (reference sequence). DNA for the CDR3: TGTGCCAGCAGCTTGTCGGGACAGAGCGAGCAGTACTTC. Protein product: CASSLSGQSEQYF.

On this clone itself: The sample carries other DNA sequences with the same CDR3. The chain links TRBV27 to TRBJ2-1; 8 nucleotides align to TRBD2. V lost 3 bases to trimming and J lost 0 bases; unmatched junction nucleotides: 1. Looked up from germline, CDR1 is MNHEY and CDR2 is SMNVEV (reference sequence). The CDR3 consists of 15 residues. The DNA of the CDR3 is TGTGCCAGCAGTTTGAGCGGGAGCTCCTACAATGAGCAGTTCTTC. This encodes CASSLSGSSYNEQFF.

J is TRBJ2-2 and V is TRBV5-1, with unresolved D. This CDR3 region has 13 residues. Trimming stripped 0 bases from V and 7 bases from J, with 7 bases between. Germline V lookup: CDR1 SGHRS, CDR2 YFSETQ. CDR3 residues: CASSLGQDGELFF. The DNA for the CDR3 is TGCGCCAGCAGCTTGGGGCAGGACGGGGAGCTGTTTTTT.

The CDR3 protein is CASSAVAGGFGTDTQYF. The CDR3 coding sequence is TGCGCCAGCAGCGCGGTAGCGGGAGGGTTTGGCACAGATACGCAGTATTTT. The V call is TRBV5-1, the J call TRBJ2-3, with TRBD2 matching 11 bases. Germline-derived CDR1 and CDR2 are SGHRS and YFSETQ. After removal of 4 bases from V and 1 base from J, the junction contained 8 bases not matched to a gene. CDR3 length equals 17 residues.